The present entry profiles one TCR beta chain with its context. Its cognate antigen has yet to be identified. Its ends do not fully match the called genes, so a read error is possible. TCRbeta CDR3 regions were amplified from genomic DNA using the immunoSEQ Assay, a bias-controlled multiplex PCR. Per the original workflow: The number of nucleated cells in each sample was estimated from the amplification of reference gene primers within the assay. Sequence reads were collapsed and filtered to measure the absolute abundance of every unique TCRbeta CDR3 rearrangement. For each sample, productive Simpson clonality was calculated by taking the square root of Simpson's diversity index across productive rearrangements. The immuneACCESS repertoire file appears here via TCRdb, limited to in-frame rearrangements. These files lack a portion of the clones; in checked studies, under half of the deficit traces to unresolved V genes, and the cause of the others is not known. That table furnishes V, J and clone size, whereas the DNA furnished D and trimming. For this sample the table gives 95,000 to 110,000 clones, of which just under 85% were detected only once. More than 3% of the sample is in the top ten clones.

From cysteine to phenylalanine, the CDR3 is 18 amino acids long. The retained sequence is limited to the CDR3, 54 bases, with the frame set at the first base. The germline V gene provides CDR1 MNHNS and CDR2 SASEGT. This sample was taken from a study of blood T cell repertoires in COVID-19 (dated by TCRdb to about 2020). A note on the overall study: Samples covering the acute and convalescent phases of COVID-19 were provided by collaborators in the United States, Italy and Spain. Deeply sampled blood TCRbeta repertoires from subjects exposed to, actively infected with, or recovered from COVID-19 were included in the dataset. The samples were drawn from the first 160 participants of the ongoing ImmuneRACE study and from 1,200 or so subjects provided by 6 global collaborators. The repertoires were released in a freely available public database intended as a resource for research on the immune response to SARS-CoV-2. Sample metadata almost always included a de-identified subject ID, COVID-19 status, age in years and sex. The material from the prospective study consisted of cDNA or gDNA derived from T cells, B-cell-depleted T cells, or PBMCs. Where available, HLA class I and class II types were taken from metadata supplied by the sample provider and were not determined by assay-based typing.

Each collaborating institution followed its own protocols to collect whole blood in K2EDTA tubes. For TCRbeta analysis, collaborators shipped samples as frozen whole blood, isolated PBMCs, or DNA extracted from either of those sample types. Points the paper makes about the study in general: Clinical and demographic metadata were provided uncurated, with the amount varying by source and participant.

The clonotype was recovered from a woman older than 75 with active or convalescent COVID-19. The sequenced sample was peripheral blood. This sequence uses TRBV6-1 and TRBJ1-1; TRBD1 fits 9 bases in the junction. The CDR3 here reads CASSGVDRGMARNTEAFF. The DNA sequence is given as TGCGCCAGCAGTGGGGTTGACAGGGGGATGGCTAGAAACACTGAAGCTTTCTTT.